The next 3 T cell receptor beta chains were all read from a single sample in a study of T cells in Graves' hyperthyroidism and ophthalmopathy. Amplified TCR beta CDR3 regions derived from RNA transcripts. Using the HTBI primer set, a first-round RT-PCR was run on the TCR CDR3. TCRdb itself ran the multiplex PCR reads through MiXCR, one entry per CDR3 protein. The table lists around 600,000 distinct CDR3 sequences, approximately 14% of them singletons. The material sequenced was blood. The receptors originated from a woman aged 18-29 years with Graves' ophthalmopathy.

V usage is TRBV4-2 and J usage is TRBJ1-5; D call uncertain. The germline V gene has CDR1 LGHNA and CDR2 YNFKEQ. The length of the CDR3 is 14 residues. V was cut by 0 bases and J by 8 bases, with 11 bases left in between. CDR3 sequence: CASSQESKGKPQHF. The CDR3 DNA follows: TGTGCCAGCAGCCAAGAAAGCAAGGGCAAGCCCCAGCATTTT.

This clonotype was counted only a few times. This sequence joins TRBV4-1 and TRBJ1-1; 9 bases match TRBD1. The length of the CDR3 is 16 residues. The germline V gene encodes CDR1 MGHRA and CDR2 YSYEKL. The V and J ends lost 0 bases and 5 bases, in that order; junction bases with no gene match: 7. The chain's CDR3 is CASSQEGQGIGTEAFF. As DNA, the CDR3 is TGCGCCAGCAGCCAAGAAGGACAGGGGATAGGAACTGAAGCTTTCTTT.

This clonotype has ten or more counts. The chain combines TRBV28 with TRBJ1-1; D remains unclear. This CDR3 spans 14 amino acids. The V gene lost 2 bases and the J gene lost 1 base, with 8 bases spanning the gap. Germline V gene lookup returns CDR1 MDHEN and CDR2 SYDVKM. CDR3 in amino acids: CASSLGGSNTEAFF. Written as DNA, the CDR3 is TGTGCCAGCAGTTTAGGTGGCTCGAACACTGAAGCTTTCTTT.